This TCR beta chain was retrieved from a study of blood T cell repertoires in COVID-19. Germline CDR1 and CDR2: SGHRS and YFSETQ. There are 16 residues in the CDR3. The trim removed 3 bases at V and 0 bases at J, leaving 1 base unmatched. How the authors handled the data: Reference gene primer amplification gave nucleated cell count estimates. Libraries were prepared by immunoSEQ multiplex PCR; TCRdb keeps only in-frame clonotypes and omits some of them. That table is the source of V, J and clone size, and D and trimming were worked out from the DNA. Among 120,000 or so clones listed, roughly 85% were seen once.

The sequencing input was peripheral blood. V and J are TRBV5-1 and TRBJ2-7, with 15 nucleotides matching TRBD2. The sequence derives from a middle-aged man with acute or convalescent COVID-19. CDR3 in DNA: TGCGCCAGCAGCTCGGGACTAGCGGGAGGCTCCTACGAGCAGTACTTC. Its translation: CASSSGLAGGSYEQYF.